One and the same sample provided the 8 T cell receptor beta chains below, sequenced in a study of beta chain features in type 1 diabetes. The investigators reverse transcribed all of the isolated RNA, so they sequenced expressed TCRB transcripts. Profiling relied on immunoSEQ multiplex PCR, and the TCRdb table lists in-frame clones only, not all of them. The table records 600,000 to 650,000 clones, roughly a sixth of them present only once. The sample was naive CD4+ T cells from blood. The receptor set was obtained from a man between 18 and 35 years old in good health.

This clone was counted only a few times. CDR3 DNA sequence: TGCAGCGTTGACGGGGACACTGAAGCTTTCTTT. It specifies CSVDGDTEAFF. J is TRBJ1-1 and V is TRBV29-1; D uncertain. Trimming took 3 bases from V and 3 from J, leaving 5 bases between them. The CDR3 is 11 residues long. The germline CDR1 and CDR2 sequences are SQVTM and ANQGSEA.

V is TRBV18 and J is TRBJ1-1; D unresolved. This CDR3 has 14 amino acids. Trimming removed 6 bases at V and 4 bases at J, with 15 bases between. Germline V CDR1 and CDR2: KGHSH, LQKENI. Written as DNA, the CDR3 is TGTGCCAGCTCCCCTGACTCCTGGGGCACTGAAGCTTTCTTT. It encodes CASSPDSWGTEAFF.

The V and J genes are TRBV5-1 and TRBJ2-5; the match to TRBD2 covers 11 bases. This CDR3 has 16 residues. Per the germline V gene, CDR1 is SGHRS and CDR2 is YFSETQ. J lost 4 bases, V lost 4 bases, and 9 bases had no gene match. The CDR3, as DNA: TGCGCCAGCAGCCCGGGACTAGCGGCTTGGGGAGAGACCCAGTACTTC. This translates into CASSPGLAAWGETQYF.

With regard to this clone: This sample also contains other DNA sequences that code for the same CDR3. The chain has TRBV6-4 and TRBJ2-3, with 8 bases lining up with TRBD2. J was trimmed by 0 bases and V by 0 bases; bases with no gene match: 2. Germline V gene lookup returns CDR1 MRHNA and CDR2 SNTAGT. This CDR3 is built from 16 residues. The CDR3 sequence: CASSDSGLASTDTQYF. CDR3 DNA sequence: TGTGCCAGCAGTGACTCCGGACTAGCTAGCACAGATACGCAGTATTTT.

The sample holds a few counts of this clone. The identical CDR3 is also encoded by other nucleotide sequences in the sample. The J gene is TRBJ1-2, the V gene TRBV20-1; D gene unclear. Germline V gene data show CDR1 as DFQATT and CDR2 as SNEGSKA (reference sequence). Trimming took 5 bases from V and 5 from J, leaving 9 bases between them. The CDR3 has 11 residues. The CDR3 is CSASVNYGYTF. For the CDR3, the DNA is TGCAGTGCTTCCGTTAATTATGGCTACACCTTC.

In this sample, this clone turned up a few times. The rearrangement links TRBV12-5 to TRBJ1-2; D remains unclear. This CDR3 comprises 16 residues. The V gene's germline CDR1 is LGHNT and CDR2 FRNRAP. Trimming cost V 0 bases and J 0 bases, with 11 bases left between them. CDR3 sequence (DNA): TGTGCTAGTGGTTTGGTACTAGGCAGTCCTAACTATGGCTACACCTTC. This gives the protein CASGLVLGSPNYGYTF.

This clone turned up a few times. This chain links TRBV7-2 with TRBJ2-2, with unresolved D. Germline CDR1 and CDR2: SGHTA and FQGNSA. The V gene lost 6 bases and the J gene lost 5 bases, with 10 bases spanning the gap. This CDR3 region has 13 residues. The CDR3 bases are TGTGCCAGCAGTTCTACCACGACCGGGGAGCTGTTTTTT. Its translation is CASSSTTTGELFF.

The CDR3 nucleotides are TGTGCCATCCGGATAGCGGGAGAAAGGTACGAGCAGTACTTC. Translated, it gives CAIRIAGERYEQYF. The rearrangement links TRBV10-3 to TRBJ2-7; TRBD2 agrees at 9 bases. The CDR3 runs 14 residues. Germline V gene lookup returns CDR1 ENHRY and CDR2 SYGVKD. V shed 8 bases and J 4 bases; nucleotides not matched to a gene: 9.